Detailed here is one TCR beta chain. The antigen remains unidentified. Per germline, CDR1 MNHEY and CDR2 SVGAGI. The CDR3 loop spans 16 amino acids. TCRbeta libraries were built with three rounds of nested PCR, modified from ARM-PCR. MiXCR was run by TCRdb on the multiplex PCR reads, yielding one entry per CDR3 protein. This sample has approximately 75,000 distinct CDR3 sequences; around four fifths occur once, and the top ten carry less than 15%. This sample's RNA came from whole unsorted tissue. Newly diagnosed lung cancer patients had thoracic surgery in China, August–late 2014, without prior chemotherapy. This sample is drawn from a study of tumor and adjacent non-tumor tissue in lung cancer. Points from the study as a whole: In normal lung, the top 100 clones were significantly more dominant than in tumor.

The TCR was taken from a woman between 50 and 59 years old with non-small cell lung cancer. The V gene is TRBV6-5, the J gene TRBJ2-1; 8 bases map to TRBD1. Sequencing input: lung tumor tissue. Here the CDR3 DNA reads TGTACCACCAGCACAATAAGGACAGGGAAATACAATGAGCAGTTCTTC. Translating gives CTTSTIRTGKYNEQFF.